The rows below give T cell receptor beta chains drawn from one sample of a study of CD8+CD57+ T cells in acquired aplastic anemia. MiXCR was run by TCRdb on the reads, yielding one entry per CDR3 protein. The table includes under 200,000 distinct CDR3 sequences, 71% detected once. The specimen was sorted CD4+, CD8+, or CD8+CD57+ T cells (not recorded which) from PBMCs. These receptors all stem from a human donor with aplastic anemia. Both conserved end residues are part of each CDR3. The D gene is left open where the match is weak. The size field is filled for only some rows; it gives once, few, many or a size class.

abundance	j_gene	d_gene	v_gene	CDR3nt	CDR3aa
.	TRBJ1-5	TRBD1	TRBV7-8	TGTGCCAGCAGCTCAAGACAGGGTCTGCCGCCCCAGCATTTT	CASSSRQGLPPQHF
.	TRBJ1-6	.	TRBV11-3	TGTGCCAGCAGCTCAGGACCCAATTCACCCCTCCACTTT	CASSSGPNSPLHF
.	TRBJ2-7	.	TRBV7-3	TGTGCCAGCAGCTCCGAGACGGGGGAGCAGTACTTC	CASSSETGEQYF
once	TRBJ1-2	.	TRBV7-6	TGTGCCAGCAGATATGCTAGGGGCTATGGCTACACCTTC	CASRYARGYGYTF
.	TRBJ2-1	TRBD1	TRBV10-3	TGTGCCATCAGTGAGTCATGGACAGGAAGGGTCCCTGAGCAGTTCTTC	CAISESWTGRVPEQFF
.	TRBJ2-6	.	TRBV7-9	TGTGCCAGCAGCTTAGCGGGGCGAGCTATTATCTCTGGGGCCAACGTCCTGACTTTC	CASSLAGRAIISGANVLTF
.	TRBJ1-1	TRBD1	TRBV20-1	TGCAGTGCCCTTACAGGGGGCGCGTGGGTCACTGAAGCTTTCTTT	CSALTGGAWVTEAFF
few	TRBJ2-5	.	TRBV10-2	TGCGCCAGCAGTGGAGGGAGATCGTACCAAGAGACCCAGTACTTC	CASSGGRSYQETQYF
.	TRBJ2-5	.	TRBV20-1	TGCAGTGCTAGTAGTTTTCGGGGGCTACAGAACCAAGAGACCCAGTACTTC	CSASSFRGLQNQETQYF
.	TRBJ2-7	.	TRBV20-1	TGCAGTGCTAGAGCCACCAGCGTCGGCGAGCAGTACTTC	CSARATSVGEQYF
.	TRBJ2-2	.	TRBV19	TGTGCCAGTAGTATTTCCGGTCCCGGGGAGCTGTTTTTT	CASSISGPGELFF
once	TRBJ2-3	.	TRBV10-3	TGTGCCATCAGTGAGCCACGGACAGCTGATACGCAGTATTTT	CAISEPRTADTQYF
once	TRBJ1-2	TRBD1	TRBV6-1	TGTGCCAGCAGTGAACCCTGGGACAGACTACAGGCCTATGGCTACACCTTC	CASSEPWDRLQAYGYTF